The rows below give T cell receptor beta chains drawn from one sample of a study of graft-versus-host responses after intestinal transplantation. Profiled with immunoSEQ multiplex PCR; TCRdb holds only in-frame clones, not every one. This table has some 14,000 clones, approximately 89% appearing once. This specimen consisted of bone marrow, obtained just over 120 days after intestinal transplantation. The source is a human patient who received an intestinal transplant, so some T cells may come from the graft donor. CDR3s include the opening cysteine and the closing phenylalanine or tryptophan. The D gene is left open where the match is weak. Expanded clones are given a class, and other clones once, few, many or no size at all.

clone_size	v_call	j_call	d_call	cdr3_nt	cdr3_aa
-	TRBV27	TRBJ2-1	TRBD2	TGTGCCAGCACTGTGGTAGGGACTAGCGGGCCCAGGGAGCAGTTCTTC	CASTVVGTSGPREQFF
once	TRBV28	TRBJ2-1	-	TGTGCCAGCAGTTTCCGCGGAGGGGTTAGGAATGAGCAGTTCTTC	CASSFRGGVRNEQFF
once	TRBV2	TRBJ2-7	-	TGTGCCAGCAGTGAAGGATTCAGGGGTGGTATCCACGAGCAGTACTTC	CASSEGFRGGIHEQYF
-	TRBV30	TRBJ1-4	-	TGTGCCTGGAAGATACAGGGCCCATATGAAAAACTGTTTTTT	CAWKIQGPYEKLFF
-	TRBV7-2	TRBJ2-7	TRBD2	TGTGCCAGCAGCCGGGGACTAGCGGGATCCAGCAGCGGCTACGAGCAGTACTTC	CASSRGLAGSSSGYEQYF
-	TRBV30	TRBJ1-1	-	TGTGCCTGGAGTCCCGGGGCTGAAGCTTTCTTT	CAWSPGAEAFF
-	TRBV5-4	TRBJ1-1	-	TGTGCCAGCACCATGGGGGGGGTGGATGAAGCTTTCTTT	CASTMGGVDEAFF
-	TRBV18	TRBJ1-3	-	TGTGCCAGCTCACCACAGGGTGGAAACACCATATATTTT	CASSPQGGNTIYF
-	TRBV28	TRBJ2-7	-	TGTGCCAGCAGCCGCCCCGGGGAGCAGTACTTC	CASSRPGEQYF
once	TRBV4-2	TRBJ2-3	-	TGTGCCAGCAGCCAATTAGCGTTTTCCACAGATACGCAGTATTTT	CASSQLAFSTDTQYF
-	TRBV7-2	TRBJ1-1	-	TGTGCCAGCAGCTTAGAGGGTTTTCGGGACACTGAAGCTTTCTTT	CASSLEGFRDTEAFF
-	TRBV27	TRBJ2-6	TRBD1	TGTGCCAGCAGTTTCCGAACAGGGGCTGGGGCCAACGTCCTGACTTTC	CASSFRTGAGANVLTF
-	TRBV30	TRBJ1-2	-	TGTGCCTGGAGTGTACCGGGACGGAACTATGGCTACACCTTC	CAWSVPGRNYGYTF
-	TRBV28	TRBJ1-1	-	TGTGCCAGCAGTCGACAGCCAATGAACACTGAAGCTTTCTTT	CASSRQPMNTEAFF
once	TRBV7-6	TRBJ2-7	-	TGTGCCAGCAGCTTAGGGGAGGGACAGTCCTACGAGCAGTACTTC	CASSLGEGQSYEQYF
-	TRBV21-1	TRBJ2-2	-	TGTGCCAGCAGCAAAGTGGGCGGGAACACCGGGGAGCTGTTTTTT	CASSKVGGNTGELFF
-	TRBV19	TRBJ2-1	-	TGTGCCAGTAGTATAGATCCCGAACATCCACAGGGAATTGAGTACAATGAGCAGTTCTTC	CASSIDPEHPQGIEYNEQFF
-	TRBV5-1	TRBJ1-4	TRBD1	TGCGCCAGCAGGGGTACAGGGGTCGAGGAAAAACTGTTTTTT	CASRGTGVEEKLFF
-	TRBV7-8	TRBJ1-5	-	TGTGCCAGCAGCTTAGCCGGGGTCAGGGCGTTTCGTGGCAATCAGCCCCAGCATTTT	CASSLAGVRAFRGNQPQHF
once	TRBV6-5	TRBJ1-5	-	TGTGCCAGCAGTTACAGGGATCAGCCCCAGCATTTT	CASSYRDQPQHF
-	TRBV5-6	TRBJ2-7	-	TGTGCCAGCAGCTTGGGGGGGGCCGAGCAGTACTTC	CASSLGGAEQYF
-	TRBV7-9	TRBJ2-3	-	TGTGCCAGCAGCTTAAACCCAGCGGAAAGCACAGATACGCAGTATTTT	CASSLNPAESTDTQYF
-	TRBV27	TRBJ2-1	TRBD2	TGTGCCAGCACCCGCAGGGTTGGTAGCGGGAGGGCCCATCGGATGAAAGAGAATGAGCAGTTCTTC	CASTRRVGSGRAHRMKENEQFF